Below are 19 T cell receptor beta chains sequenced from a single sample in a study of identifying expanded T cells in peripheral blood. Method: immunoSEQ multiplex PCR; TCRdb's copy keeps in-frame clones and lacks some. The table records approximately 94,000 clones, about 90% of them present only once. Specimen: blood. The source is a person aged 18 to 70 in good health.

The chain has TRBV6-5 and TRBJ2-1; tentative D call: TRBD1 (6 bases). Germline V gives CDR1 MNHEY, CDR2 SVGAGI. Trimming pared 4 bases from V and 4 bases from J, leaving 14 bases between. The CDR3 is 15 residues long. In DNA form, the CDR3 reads TGTGCCAGCAGTTTAACCGGGACACCTTACAATGAGCAGTTCTTC. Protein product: CASSLTGTPYNEQFF.

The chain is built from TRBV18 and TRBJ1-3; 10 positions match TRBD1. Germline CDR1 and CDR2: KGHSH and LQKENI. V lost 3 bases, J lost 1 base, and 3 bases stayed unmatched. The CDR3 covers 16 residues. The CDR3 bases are TGTGCCAGCTCACCCGGGACAGGGGATTCTGGAAACACCATATATTTT. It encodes CASSPGTGDSGNTIYF.

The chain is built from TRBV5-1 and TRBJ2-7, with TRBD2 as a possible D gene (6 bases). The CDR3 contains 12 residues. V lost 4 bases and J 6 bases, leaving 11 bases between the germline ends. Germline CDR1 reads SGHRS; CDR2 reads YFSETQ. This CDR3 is CASSPTSREQYF. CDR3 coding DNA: TGCGCCAGCAGCCCGACTAGTCGCGAGCAGTACTTC.

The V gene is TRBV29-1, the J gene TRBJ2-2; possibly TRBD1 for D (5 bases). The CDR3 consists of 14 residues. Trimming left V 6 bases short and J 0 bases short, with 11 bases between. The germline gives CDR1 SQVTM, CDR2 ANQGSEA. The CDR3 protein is CSVRQGSNTGELFF. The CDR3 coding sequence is TGCAGCGTGAGGCAGGGTTCGAACACCGGGGAGCTGTTTTTT.

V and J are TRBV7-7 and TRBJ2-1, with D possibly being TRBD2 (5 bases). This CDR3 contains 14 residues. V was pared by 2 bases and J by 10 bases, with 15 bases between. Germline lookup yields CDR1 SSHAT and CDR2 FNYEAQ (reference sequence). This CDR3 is CASSLNSGRGEQFF. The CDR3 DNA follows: TGTGCCAGCAGCTTAAATTCGGGCCGCGGGGAGCAGTTCTTC.

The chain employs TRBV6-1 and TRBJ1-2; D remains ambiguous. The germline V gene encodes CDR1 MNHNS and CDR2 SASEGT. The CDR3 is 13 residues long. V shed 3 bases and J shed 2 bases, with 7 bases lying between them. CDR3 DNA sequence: TGTGCCAGCAGTGACCCGGGGAACTATGGCTACACCTTC. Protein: CASSDPGNYGYTF.

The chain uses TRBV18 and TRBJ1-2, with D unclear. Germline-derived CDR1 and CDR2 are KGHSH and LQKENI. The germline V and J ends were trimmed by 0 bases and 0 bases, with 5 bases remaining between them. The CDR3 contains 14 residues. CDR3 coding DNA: TGTGCCAGCTCACCACCGGGGACTAACTATGGCTACACCTTC. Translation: CASSPPGTNYGYTF.

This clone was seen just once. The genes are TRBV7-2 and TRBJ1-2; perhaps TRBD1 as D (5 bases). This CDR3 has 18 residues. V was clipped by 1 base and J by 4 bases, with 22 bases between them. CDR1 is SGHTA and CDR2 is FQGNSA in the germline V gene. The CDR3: CASSLVGSGRASPYGYTF. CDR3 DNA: TGTGCCAGCAGCTTAGTGGGTAGTGGCAGGGCGAGCCCCTATGGCTACACCTTC.

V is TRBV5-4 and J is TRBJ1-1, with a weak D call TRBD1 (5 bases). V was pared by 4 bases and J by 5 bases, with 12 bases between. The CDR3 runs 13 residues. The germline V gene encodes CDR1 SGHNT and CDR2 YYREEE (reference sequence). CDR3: CASSPTALTEAFF. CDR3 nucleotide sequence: TGTGCCAGCAGCCCGACAGCGTTGACTGAAGCTTTCTTT. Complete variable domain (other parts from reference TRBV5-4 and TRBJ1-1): ETGVTQSPTHLIKTRGQQVTLRCSSQSGHNTVSWYQQALGQGPQFIFQYYREEENGRGNFPPRFSGLQFPNYSSELNVNALELDDSALYLCASSPTALTEAFFGQGTRLTVV.

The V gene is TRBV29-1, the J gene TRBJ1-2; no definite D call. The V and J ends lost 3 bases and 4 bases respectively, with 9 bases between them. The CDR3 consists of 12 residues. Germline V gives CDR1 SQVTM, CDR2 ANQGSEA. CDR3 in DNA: TGCAGCGTTGACGGGGATATCTATGGCTACACCTTC. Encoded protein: CSVDGDIYGYTF. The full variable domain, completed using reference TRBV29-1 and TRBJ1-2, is SAVISQKPSRDICQRGTSLTIQCQVDSQVTMMFWYRQQPGQSLTLIATANQGSEATYESGFVIDKFPISRPNLTFSTLTVSNMSPEDSSIYLCSVDGDIYGYTFGSGTRLTVV.

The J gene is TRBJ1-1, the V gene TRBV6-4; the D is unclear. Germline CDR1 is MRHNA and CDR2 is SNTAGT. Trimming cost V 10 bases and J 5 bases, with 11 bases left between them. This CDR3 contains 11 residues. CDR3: CATREGTEAFF. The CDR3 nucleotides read TGTGCCACACGGGAGGGAACTGAAGCTTTCTTT.

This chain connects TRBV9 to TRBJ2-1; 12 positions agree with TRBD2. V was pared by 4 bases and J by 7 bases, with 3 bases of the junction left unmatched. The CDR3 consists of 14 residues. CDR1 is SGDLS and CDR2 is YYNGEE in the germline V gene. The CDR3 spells CASSRTSGVNEQFF. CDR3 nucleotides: TGTGCCAGCAGCCGGACTAGCGGGGTGAATGAGCAGTTCTTC.

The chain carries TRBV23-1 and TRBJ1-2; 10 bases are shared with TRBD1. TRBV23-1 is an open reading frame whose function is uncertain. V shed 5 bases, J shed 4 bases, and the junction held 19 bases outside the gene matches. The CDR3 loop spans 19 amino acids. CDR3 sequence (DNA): TGCGCCAGCAGTTCCATCCATGGACAGGGGGGCCCTGGACCCTATGGCTACACCTTC. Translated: CASSSIHGQGGPGPYGYTF.

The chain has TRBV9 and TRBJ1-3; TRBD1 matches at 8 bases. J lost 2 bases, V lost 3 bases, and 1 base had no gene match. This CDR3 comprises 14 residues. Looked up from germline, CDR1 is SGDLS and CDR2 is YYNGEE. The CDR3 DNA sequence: TGTGCCAGCAGCGAGACAGGGGCTGGAAACACCATATATTTT. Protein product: CASSETGAGNTIYF.

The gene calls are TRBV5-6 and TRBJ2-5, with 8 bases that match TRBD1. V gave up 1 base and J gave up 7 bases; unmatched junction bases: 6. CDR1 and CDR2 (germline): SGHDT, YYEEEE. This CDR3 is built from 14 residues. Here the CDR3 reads CASSLSDRGGTQYF. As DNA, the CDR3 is TGTGCCAGCAGCTTGAGCGACAGGGGAGGGACCCAGTACTTC.

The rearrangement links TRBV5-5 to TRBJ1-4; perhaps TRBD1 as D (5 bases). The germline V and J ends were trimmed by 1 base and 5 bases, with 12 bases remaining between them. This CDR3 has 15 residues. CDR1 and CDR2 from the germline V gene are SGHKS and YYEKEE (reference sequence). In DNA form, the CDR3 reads TGTGCCAGCAGCTTGTTGGGGGACCCCAATGAAAAACTGTTTTTT. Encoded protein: CASSLLGDPNEKLFF.

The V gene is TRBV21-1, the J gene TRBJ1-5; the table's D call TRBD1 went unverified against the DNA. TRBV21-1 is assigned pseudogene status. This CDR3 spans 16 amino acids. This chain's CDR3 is CASSKGPGRGNQPQHF. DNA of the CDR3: TGTGCCAGCAGCAAAGGCCCAGGTCGTGGCAATCAGCCCCAGCATTTT.

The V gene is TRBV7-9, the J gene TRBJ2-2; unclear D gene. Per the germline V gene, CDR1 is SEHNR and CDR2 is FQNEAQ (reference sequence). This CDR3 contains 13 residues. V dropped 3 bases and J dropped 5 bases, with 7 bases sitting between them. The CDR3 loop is CASSFQATGELFF. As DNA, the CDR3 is TGTGCCAGCAGCTTTCAAGCGACCGGGGAGCTGTTTTTT.

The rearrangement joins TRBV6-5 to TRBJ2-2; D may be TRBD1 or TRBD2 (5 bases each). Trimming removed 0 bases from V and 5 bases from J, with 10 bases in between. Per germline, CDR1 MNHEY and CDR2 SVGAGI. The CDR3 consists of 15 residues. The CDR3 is CASSYSGWGTGELFF. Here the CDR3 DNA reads TGTGCCAGCAGTTACTCAGGATGGGGGACCGGGGAGCTGTTTTTT.